The rows below give T cell receptor beta chains drawn from one sample of a study of cytomegalovirus exposure and HLA in healthy donors. The table came from immunoSEQ multiplex PCR; TCRdb's copy has only in-frame clones and leaves some out. The profile shows fewer than 400,000 clones, roughly 89% of them singletons. Source material: PBMCs. The receptors come from a woman between 18 and 29 years old in good health and CMV-seronegative. CDR3s include the opening cysteine and the closing phenylalanine or tryptophan. The order of the fields is V gene, J gene, D gene, CDR3 protein, CDR3 DNA. A D gene is named only where the DNA matches it firmly.

V: TRBV9; J: TRBJ2-5; D: TRBD1; CDR3: CASSVGWDRGETQYF; DNA: TGTGCCAGCAGCGTAGGTTGGGACAGAGGAGAGACCCAGTACTTC
V: TRBV11-2; J: TRBJ2-7; D: .; CDR3: CASSFGPGSYEQYF; DNA: TGTGCCAGCAGCTTTGGCCCCGGGTCCTACGAGCAGTACTTC
V: TRBV28; J: TRBJ1-5; D: TRBD1; CDR3: CASSSGTGGLQPQHF; DNA: TGTGCCAGCAGTTCTGGGACAGGGGGCCTTCAGCCCCAGCATTTT
V: TRBV19; J: TRBJ2-7; D: .; CDR3: CASSMSPDQFYEQYF; DNA: TGTGCCAGTAGTATGTCTCCTGATCAGTTCTACGAGCAGTACTTC
V: TRBV28; J: TRBJ2-5; D: TRBD1; CDR3: CASSTGGDETQYF; DNA: TGTGCCAGCAGTACAGGGGGCGACGAGACCCAGTACTTC
V: TRBV2; J: TRBJ2-1; D: TRBD2; CDR3: CASSERGGLAYNEQFF; DNA: TGTGCCAGCAGTGAAAGAGGGGGACTAGCCTACAATGAGCAGTTCTTC
V: TRBV7-8; J: TRBJ2-7; D: TRBD1; CDR3: CASRPGTGLPYEQYF; DNA: TGTGCCAGCAGACCCGGGACAGGGTTGCCCTACGAGCAGTACTTC
V: TRBV19; J: TRBJ1-4; D: TRBD1; CDR3: CASSTVTGAANEKLFF; DNA: TGTGCCAGTAGTACGGTGACAGGGGCGGCGAATGAAAAACTGTTTTTT
V: TRBV27; J: TRBJ1-2; D: TRBD1; CDR3: CASSLSDRGISAGYTF; DNA: TGTGCCAGCAGTTTATCGGACAGGGGGATTAGTGCTGGCTACACCTTC
V: TRBV7-2; J: TRBJ2-5; D: TRBD2; CDR3: CASSLVGAGNQETQYF; DNA: TGTGCCAGCAGCTTAGTAGGAGCGGGGAACCAAGAGACCCAGTACTTC
V: TRBV29-1; J: TRBJ2-3; D: TRBD2; CDR3: CSVEILAETDTQYF; DNA: TGCAGCGTTGAAATACTAGCGGAGACAGATACGCAGTATTTT